Listed below are T cell receptor beta chains from one sample, sequenced in a study of T-cell memory formation after mild COVID-19. TCRdb processed the 5' RACE reads anew with MiXCR; each CDR3 protein has one entry. Of 40,000 to 55,000 distinct CDR3 sequences in the sample, 9% to 15% were seen once. Specimen: PBMCs or a T cell subset sorted from them (not recorded which). These receptors all stem from a man between 18 and 35 years old who had mild COVID-19 (a few samples of this study predate the infection). Cell type and time point are not known. The CDR3 runs from the conserved cysteine through the conserved F or W. A D gene is named only where the DNA matches it firmly. Clone size is stated in some rows and not others, as once, few, many or a class when expanded.

cdr3_length	clone_size	v_call	j_call	d_call	cdr3_nt	cdr3_aa
15	NA	TRBV18	TRBJ2-7	TRBD1	TGTGCCAGCTCCCGCGGACAGGGGCTATCCTACGAGCAGTACTTC	CASSRGQGLSYEQYF
16	NA	TRBV9	TRBJ2-4	NA	TGTGCCAGCAGCGCCCGAATCGGACTAGCCAAAAACATTCAGTACTTC	CASSARIGLAKNIQYF
15	many	TRBV4-2	TRBJ1-5	NA	TGTGCCAGCAGCCAAGATTGGAGGGGCAATCAGCCCCAGCATTTT	CASSQDWRGNQPQHF
13	few	TRBV7-9	TRBJ2-5	NA	TGTGCCAGCAGCTTAGCTGCGGCGGAGACCCAGTACTTC	CASSLAAAETQYF
13	few	TRBV5-4	TRBJ2-1	NA	TGTGCCAGCAGCTGGGACAATTCCAATGAGCAGTTCTTC	CASSWDNSNEQFF
12	many	TRBV6-2/TRBV6-3	TRBJ2-1	NA	TGTGCCACCCTTAAGGGCTGGAATGAGCAGTTCTTC	CATLKGWNEQFF
15	NA	TRBV25-1	TRBJ2-5	NA	TGTGCCAGCAGTGACGGCATGGACGACCAAGAGACCCAGTACTTC	CASSDGMDDQETQYF
13	NA	TRBV12-3/TRBV12-4	TRBJ2-5	NA	TGTGCCAGCAGTTTGACGGAACAAGAGACCCAGTACTTC	CASSLTEQETQYF
15	few	TRBV5-6	TRBJ2-3	TRBD1	TGTGCCAGCAGCCAGGACAGGGGGCAAACAGATACGCAGTATTTT	CASSQDRGQTDTQYF
14	few	TRBV7-8	TRBJ1-6	TRBD1	TGTGCCAGCAGCTCGACAGGGTACAATTCACCCCTCCACTTT	CASSSTGYNSPLHF
15	NA	TRBV9	TRBJ2-3	NA	TGTGCCAGCAGCGTAGCCCCCGTCCGTCTCCATACGCAGTATTTT	CASSVAPVRLHTQYF
14	NA	TRBV6-1	TRBJ1-2	NA	TGTGCCAGCCGCCTCATTACAGCAGTCTATGGCTACACCTTC	CASRLITAVYGYTF
16	NA	TRBV28	TRBJ2-5	TRBD2	TGTGCCAGCAGCGGACTAGCGGGGGCATTCCAAGAGACCCAGTACTTC	CASSGLAGAFQETQYF
12	few	TRBV6-5	TRBJ1-6	NA	TGTGCCAGCATGCAGTATAATTCACCCCTCCACTTT	CASMQYNSPLHF
14	many	TRBV12-3/TRBV12-4	TRBJ1-1	NA	TGTGCCAGCAGTTTAGCGACGGCCGGCACTGAAGCTTTCTTT	CASSLATAGTEAFF
14	many	TRBV7-6	TRBJ2-3	NA	TGTGCCAGCAGCTTAGGGGCTAGTCAAGATACGCAGTATTTT	CASSLGASQDTQYF
15	NA	TRBV5-1	TRBJ2-1	TRBD2	TGCGCCAGCAGCTTCTCGACTAGCGGGGGGACCGACAGATTCTTC	CASSFSTSGGTDRFF
15	few	TRBV5-1	TRBJ1-1	NA	TGCGCCAGCAGCTTGGCAACCACCGGGCGCACTGAAGCTTTCTTT	CASSLATTGRTEAFF
13	many	TRBV7-3	TRBJ2-5	TRBD2	TGTGCCAGCAGCCGACTAGCACGGGAGACCCAGTACTTC	CASSRLARETQYF
14	NA	TRBV19	TRBJ2-3	TRBD2	TGTGCCAGTACCCCACTAGCGGGCACAGATACGCAGTATTTT	CASTPLAGTDTQYF
13	NA	TRBV9	TRBJ2-2	NA	TGTGCCAGCAGCAACGACAGAAACCGGGAGCTGTTTTTT	CASSNDRNRELFF
13	NA	TRBV12-3/TRBV12-4	TRBJ1-1	TRBD1	TGTGCCAGCAGTCGGACAGGGGACACTGAAGCTTTCTTT	CASSRTGDTEAFF
15	few	TRBV7-9	TRBJ2-1	TRBD2	TGTGCCAGCAGCTTAAGCGGGAGCTCCTACAATGAGCAGTTCTTC	CASSLSGSSYNEQFF
16	NA	TRBV5-1	TRBJ2-5	NA	TGCGCCAGCAGCTCACGACCCGACTCCACGGGAGAGACCCAGTACTTC	CASSSRPDSTGETQYF
13	many	TRBV10-2	TRBJ1-1	NA	TGCGCCAGCAGTGGGGGAGTGAACACTGAAGCTTTCTTT	CASSGGVNTEAFF
14	NA	TRBV7-2	TRBJ1-6	NA	TGTGCCAGCAGCTTCCGGGTAAATAATTCACCCCTCCACTTT	CASSFRVNNSPLHF
14	NA	TRBV11-2	TRBJ1-6	TRBD1	TGTGCCAGCAGCTTATCGACAGGGCTCTCACCCCTCCACTTT	CASSLSTGLSPLHF